Below are 4 T cell receptor beta chains sequenced from a single sample in a study of blood T cell repertoires in COVID-19. This table comes from immunoSEQ multiplex PCR, and its TCRdb copy is limited to in-frame clones, with some not included. Of about 270,000 clones listed, approximately 90% are singletons. Input material: PBMCs or T cells enriched from blood (not recorded which). The receptors come from a man aged 40-50 years who had been exposed to COVID-19.

The V call is TRBV21-1, the J call TRBJ2-4; the table's D call of TRBD1 was not tested on the DNA. TRBV21-1 is given as a pseudogene. The CDR3 totals 14 residues. CDR3 DNA sequence: TGTGCCAGCAGCAGGGACAGGGTGAAGAGTTTTAAGGCCTTC. Translated: CASSRDRVKSFKAF.

The chain links TRBV28 to TRBJ2-7; TRBD1 aligns across 7 bases. Trimming removed 5 bases from V and 4 bases from J; junction bases left unmatched: 8. This CDR3 is built from 14 residues. Germline CDR1 is MDHEN and CDR2 is SYDVKM. CDR3 in amino acids: CASSPYRGPYEQYF. The CDR3 DNA sequence: TGTGCCAGCAGTCCCTACAGGGGCCCATACGAGCAGTACTTC.

As regards this clone: Other DNA sequences in the sample encode the same CDR3. This sequence joins TRBV6-1 and TRBJ1-2, with 8 bases aligning to TRBD1. Germline V CDR1 and CDR2: MNHNS, SASEGT. This CDR3 contains 13 residues. The V segment lost 2 bases and the J segment 4 bases; nucleotides outside the gene matches: 0. In DNA, the CDR3 is TGTGCCAGCAGTGAACAGGGGGCCTATGGCTACACCTTC. Its translation is CASSEQGAYGYTF.

CDR3 amino acids: CASRGGARWDNEQFF. The CDR3 bases are TGTGCCAGCAGGGGGGGGGCCAGGTGGGACAATGAGCAGTTCTTC. This chain uses TRBV6-5 with TRBJ2-1, with D possibly matching TRBD2 (7 bases). The germline gives CDR1 MNHEY, CDR2 SVGAGI. Trimming took off 6 bases at V and 5 bases at J, with 17 bases between the two ends. CDR3 length equals 15 residues.